Listed here are 20 T cell receptor beta chains from one sample, sequenced in a study of blood T cell repertoires in COVID-19. Clones were sequenced by immunoSEQ multiplex PCR, and TCRdb holds only the in-frame ones, with some missing. The data show 310,000 or so clones, around 89% seen once. The sample was PBMCs or T cells enriched from blood (not recorded which). Source of these receptors: a woman younger than 30 with acute COVID-19.

V is TRBV25-1 and J is TRBJ1-1; TRBD1 agrees at 9 bases. This CDR3 has 14 amino acids. CDR1 and CDR2 (germline): MGHDK, SYGVNS. Losses at the gene ends were 6 bases for V and 3 bases for J; bases not matched to a gene: 5. Here the CDR3 DNA reads TGTGCCAGCAGGCAGGACAGGGGTTACACTGAAGCTTTCTTT. Translating gives CASRQDRGYTEAFF.

This sequence joins TRBV18 and TRBJ1-1; 7 bases align to TRBD1. CDR1 is KGHSH, CDR2 LQKENI, per germline. The CDR3 extends over 13 amino acids. Trimming at V came to 5 bases and at J to 7 bases, leaving 7 bases not matched to a gene. The CDR3: CASSLPGQSEAFF. CDR3 DNA: TGTGCCAGCTCATTACCGGGACAGAGTGAAGCTTTCTTT.

This rearrangement joins TRBV19 to TRBJ2-7; 9 positions match TRBD1. After removal of 4 bases from V and 3 bases from J, the junction contained 13 bases not matched to a gene. The germline V gene encodes CDR1 LNHDA and CDR2 SQIVND (reference sequence). The CDR3 consists of 17 residues. The CDR3 loop is CASSTAGTGSIFYEQYF. CDR3 DNA: TGTGCCAGTAGTACCGCCGGGACAGGGTCGATTTTCTACGAGCAGTACTTC.

This clone is a singleton in its sample. The chain uses TRBV27 and TRBJ2-4, with 14 bases aligning to TRBD2. V lost 5 bases to trimming and J lost 8 bases; unmatched junction nucleotides: 8. Germline V CDR1 and CDR2: MNHEY, SMNVEV (reference sequence). This CDR3 has 16 residues. CDR3 nucleotide sequence: TGTGCCAGCAGTCGACAAGGGACTAGCGGGAGTGACATTCAGTACTTC. This encodes CASSRQGTSGSDIQYF.

The chain recombines TRBV5-6 with TRBJ2-6, with 7 positions matching TRBD1. The CDR3 covers 16 residues. With 4 bases clipped from V and 2 bases from J, the junction kept 6 bases outside the gene matches. Per germline, CDR1 SGHDT and CDR2 YYEEEE. The CDR3 DNA reads as TGTGCCAGCAGCGACTACGGACAGGCTGGGGCCAACGTCCTGACTTTC. It yields the protein CASSDYGQAGANVLTF.

The CDR3: CASSPKSSGRGYNEQFF. For the CDR3, the DNA is TGTGCCAGCAGCCCGAAGTCTAGCGGGAGGGGGTACAATGAGCAGTTCTTC. The chain joins TRBV3-1 (or the pseudogene TRBV3-2) to TRBJ2-1; 12 positions match TRBD2. V dropped 4 bases and J dropped 4; count of bases not matched to a gene: 8. The V gene's germline CDR1 is LGHDT and CDR2 YNNKEL (reference sequence). The CDR3 spans 17 residues.

The chain carries TRBV6-1 and TRBJ2-2, with D perhaps TRBD1 (5 bases). V was cut by 1 base and J by 2 bases, with 8 bases left in between. This CDR3 spans 15 amino acids. CDR1 is MNHNS, CDR2 SASEGT, per germline. The CDR3 DNA reads TGTGCCAGCAGTGAAGTAGGGGTAAACACCGGGGAGCTGTTTTTT. Translation gives CASSEVGVNTGELFF.

CDR3 protein: CASSSNRKFSGGVPYEQYF. The CDR3 DNA reads as TGTGCCAGCAGCTCAAACAGGAAATTTAGCGGAGGGGTACCCTACGAGCAGTACTTC. The V and J genes are TRBV7-8 and TRBJ2-7; maybe TRBD2 (6 bases). V was trimmed by 4 bases and J by 2 bases, leaving 27 bases between them. The CDR3 is 19 amino acids. Germline CDR1 reads SGHVS; CDR2 reads FQNEAQ.

The J gene is TRBJ2-1, the V gene TRBV11-3; TRBD2 aligns across 9 bases. This CDR3 comprises 14 residues. Trimming cost V 5 bases and J 7 bases; bases outside gene matches: 6. Germline V gives CDR1 SGHNT, CDR2 YENEEA. The CDR3 bases are TGTGCCAGCAGCCGGACTAGCGTGGGGAATGAGCAGTTCTTC. Amino acids: CASSRTSVGNEQFF.

This chain links TRBV6-4 with TRBJ2-1; the match to TRBD2 covers 12 bases. Losses at the gene ends were 5 bases for V and 8 bases for J; bases not matched to a gene: 4. Germline lookup yields CDR1 MRHNA and CDR2 SNTAGT. This CDR3 has 14 residues. The CDR3 DNA follows: TGTGCCAGCAGTCCACTAGCGGGAGGCGATGAGCAGTTCTTC. It specifies CASSPLAGGDEQFF.

V is TRBV3-1 (or the pseudogene TRBV3-2) and J is TRBJ2-1; TRBD1 aligns across 10 bases. Trimming at V came to 4 bases and at J to 3 bases, leaving 3 bases not matched to a gene. The CDR3 sequence is 15 residues long. Germline V CDR1 and CDR2: LGHDT, YNNKEL (reference sequence). The CDR3 bases are TGTGCCAGCAGCCCCGGGACAGGGGACTACAATGAGCAGTTCTTC. It yields the protein CASSPGTGDYNEQFF.

This clone showed up many times. The genes are TRBV2 and TRBJ1-3; the match to TRBD1 covers 7 bases. The CDR3 is made up of 14 amino acids. Germline assignment: CDR1 SNHLY and CDR2 FYNNEI. V shed 4 bases, J shed 2 bases, and the junction held 2 bases outside the gene matches. CDR3 residues: CASSGQGAGNTIYF. CDR3 coding DNA: TGTGCCAGCAGTGGACAGGGAGCTGGAAACACCATATATTTT. The complete variable domain, with remaining parts taken from reference TRBV2 and TRBJ1-3, reads EPEVTQTPSHQVTQMGQEVILRCVPISNHLYFYWYRQILGQKVEFLVSFYNNEISEKSEIFDDQFSVERPDGSNFTLKIRSTKLEDSAMYFCASSGQGAGNTIYFGEGSWLTVV.

The V and J genes are TRBV18 and TRBJ2-1, with 9 bases matching TRBD1. The CDR3 is 17 residues long. With 1 base clipped from V and 4 bases from J, the junction kept 8 bases outside the gene matches. Germline V lookup: CDR1 KGHSH, CDR2 LQKENI. As DNA, the CDR3 is TGTGCCAGCTCACCACGCTTGACAGGGGGGAGGTACAATGAGCAGTTCTTC. This gives the protein CASSPRLTGGRYNEQFF.

The V and J genes are TRBV18 and TRBJ1-5; possibly TRBD1 for D (6 bases). V lost 1 base, J lost 5 bases, and 9 bases lay in between. The germline gives CDR1 KGHSH, CDR2 LQKENI. This CDR3 spans 14 amino acids. This CDR3 reads CASSPQGVDQPQHF. The CDR3 DNA sequence: TGTGCCAGCTCACCACAGGGGGTAGATCAGCCCCAGCATTTT.

The gene calls are TRBV19 and TRBJ2-2, with D possibly matching TRBD1 (5 bases). CDR3 size: 15 residues. Germline V gene lookup returns CDR1 LNHDA and CDR2 SQIVND (reference sequence). Trimming removed 3 bases from V and 2 bases from J, with 10 bases in between. The CDR3 bases are TGTGCCAGTAGTATCAGGACACTAAACACCGGGGAGCTGTTTTTT. Encoded protein: CASSIRTLNTGELFF.

The chain recombines TRBV12-2 with TRBJ2-7; the table's D call, TRBD2, was not checked against the DNA. TRBV12-2 is described as a pseudogene. The CDR3 loop spans 17 amino acids. The CDR3 sequence: CASRSHSWERGSYEQYF. The CDR3, as DNA: TGTGCAAGTCGCTCCCATAGTTGGGAGCGTGGCTCCTACGAGCAGTACTTC.

The chain joins TRBV3-1 (or the pseudogene TRBV3-2) to TRBJ1-4, with a possible D match to TRBD1 (5 bases). CDR1 and CDR2 (germline): LGHDT, YNNKEL (reference sequence). This CDR3 spans 15 amino acids. Trimming shortened V by 3 bases and J by 6 bases, and 14 bases separated the two germline ends. In DNA form, the CDR3 reads TGTGCCAGCAGCCAGGTCGACAGTCTGGATGAAAAACTGTTTTTT. Its translation is CASSQVDSLDEKLFF.

CDR3 region: CASSQDLQGYSPLHF. CDR3 in DNA: TGTGCCAGCAGCCAAGATTTACAGGGTTATTCACCCCTCCACTTT. The rearrangement links TRBV3-1 (or the pseudogene TRBV3-2) to TRBJ1-6; the D gene is possibly TRBD1 (6 bases). V dropped 0 bases and J dropped 8 bases, with 11 bases sitting between them. This CDR3 contains 15 residues. Germline values: CDR1 LGHDT, CDR2 YNNKEL (reference sequence).

V and J are TRBV14 and TRBJ2-7; 9 nucleotides line up with TRBD2. Germline CDR1 is SGHDN and CDR2 is FVKESK. The CDR3 covers 17 residues. The trim removed 0 bases at V and 3 bases at J, leaving 9 bases unmatched. CDR3 DNA sequence: TGTGCCAGCAGCCAAGATGGGTTAGCGGGAGTCGGCTACGAGCAGTACTTC. Protein sequence: CASSQDGLAGVGYEQYF.

This sequence joins TRBV27 and TRBJ1-1; D is uncertain. This CDR3 is built from 13 residues. From germline, CDR1 is MNHEY and CDR2 SMNVEV (reference sequence). The V gene lost 10 bases and the J gene lost 4 bases, with 16 bases spanning the gap. For the CDR3, the DNA is TGTGCCACCGTCGGGAGGGCGGGCACTGAAGCTTTCTTT. Its protein product is CATVGRAGTEAFF.